The 14 T cell receptor beta chains below were found in one sample sequenced in a study of blood T cell repertoires in COVID-19. The data were produced by immunoSEQ multiplex PCR, yet TCRdb's version contains in-frame clones alone and is incomplete. The table records tens of thousands of clones, more than 65% of them present only once. Sequencing input: peripheral blood. Every receptor here comes from a woman aged 80 or over with active or convalescent COVID-19.

Concerning this clone itself: Other DNA sequences of this sample code for an identical CDR3. The gene calls are TRBV6-5 and TRBJ1-1, with D possibly TRBD1 on 5 matching bases. The germline gives CDR1 MNHEY, CDR2 SVGAGI. V was trimmed by 10 bases and J by 5 bases, leaving 17 bases between them. CDR3 size: 13 residues. CDR3 in DNA: TGTGCCACTAGAGACAGACTCGGTACTGAAGCTTTCTTT. Protein product: CATRDRLGTEAFF.

The chain links TRBV6-5 to TRBJ2-3; tentative D call: TRBD1 (6 bases). Germline values: CDR1 MNHEY, CDR2 SVGAGI. This CDR3 has 15 residues. The V end lost 2 bases, the J end lost 4 bases, and 13 bases lay between the germline ends. The CDR3 is CASSYGGEASDTQYF. CDR3 sequence (DNA): TGTGCCAGCAGTTACGGGGGCGAGGCATCAGATACGCAGTATTTT.

The chain links TRBV2 to TRBJ1-1; 7 nucleotides agree with TRBD1. Germline assignment: CDR1 SNHLY and CDR2 FYNNEI. There are 13 residues in the CDR3. J was trimmed by 8 bases and V by 6 bases; bases with no gene match: 9. Here the CDR3 DNA reads TGTGCCAGCAGCCTCACTGAGACAGGGGAAGCTTTCTTT. This encodes CASSLTETGEAFF. Drawing the rest from reference TRBV2 and TRBJ1-1, the complete variable domain is EPEVTQTPSHQVTQMGQEVILRCVPISNHLYFYWYRQILGQKVEFLVSFYNNEISEKSEIFDDQFSVERPDGSNFTLKIRSTKLEDSAMYFCASSLTETGEAFFGQGTRLTVV.

This chain links TRBV5-4 with TRBJ2-5; 9 bases are shared with TRBD1. Germline V gene sequence: CDR1 SGHNT, CDR2 YYREEE (reference sequence). J was trimmed by 1 base and V by 3 bases; bases with no gene match: 7. This CDR3 is built from 16 residues. CDR3 sequence (DNA): TGTGCCAGCAGCTCGGGACAGGGAAGGATCCAAGAGACCCAGTACTTC. Translated, it gives CASSSGQGRIQETQYF.

For the CDR3, the DNA is TGTGCCAGTAGTATAGGGGTGCGGGGGGAAGAGACCCAGTACTTC. Amino acid sequence: CASSIGVRGEETQYF. This chain uses TRBV19 with TRBJ2-5; 8 bases are shared with TRBD2. CDR1 and CDR2 from the germline V gene are LNHDA and SQIVND (reference sequence). J gave up 3 bases and V 1 base, and 4 bases lay outside the gene matches. The CDR3 loop spans 15 amino acids.

This clone was recorded a few times. The chain recombines TRBV27 with TRBJ1-1; D is unclear. V shed 4 bases and J shed 7 bases, with 16 bases lying between them. This CDR3 has 14 amino acids. CDR1 is MNHEY, CDR2 SMNVEV, per germline (reference sequence). This CDR3 is CASSSHTRVGEAFF. The CDR3 DNA sequence: TGTGCCAGCAGTTCTCATACTAGAGTGGGTGAAGCTTTCTTT.

The gene calls are TRBV7-2 and TRBJ2-1; 8 bases are shared with TRBD1. CDR3 length equals 15 residues. The V gene's germline CDR1 is SGHTA and CDR2 FQGNSA. V was pared by 1 base and J by 8 bases, with 7 bases of the junction left unmatched. The CDR3 sequence: CASSLGTGNGDEQFF. The CDR3, as DNA: TGTGCCAGCAGCTTAGGGACAGGGAATGGAGATGAGCAGTTCTTC.

This clone was seen only a few times. The chain links TRBV30 to TRBJ2-3, with 15 bases that match TRBD2. CDR1 is GTSNPN and CDR2 is SVGIG in the germline V gene (reference sequence). Unmatched junction bases numbered 3, after V lost 0 bases and J lost 5 bases. The CDR3 loop spans 16 amino acids. The CDR3 reads CAWSVGLAGGRDTQYF. In nucleotides, the CDR3 is TGTGCCTGGAGTGTTGGACTAGCGGGGGGGAGAGATACGCAGTATTTT.

The chain combines TRBV5-4 with TRBJ2-5; the D gene is possibly TRBD1 (5 bases). Trimming cost V 5 bases and J 5 bases, with 13 bases left between them. The CDR3 loop spans 13 amino acids. In germline, CDR1 is SGHNT, CDR2 YYREEE (reference sequence). For the CDR3, the DNA is TGTGCCAGCAGGGACCGACAGTCTGAGACCCAGTACTTC. Its translation: CASRDRQSETQYF.

The gene calls are TRBV30 and TRBJ2-2, with TRBD1 matching 7 bases. There are 15 residues in the CDR3. Per the germline V gene, CDR1 is GTSNPN and CDR2 is SVGIG (reference sequence). V lost 4 bases and J lost 4; bases outside the gene matches: 9. In nucleotides, the CDR3 is TGTGCCTGGAATAAACAGGGGTCGGGCACCGGGGAGCTGTTTTTT. Its translation is CAWNKQGSGTGELFF.

This chain connects TRBV2 to TRBJ1-2; a possible D gene is TRBD1 (6 bases). The CDR3 has 14 amino acids. Trimming stripped 3 bases from V and 6 bases from J, with 14 bases between. Germline V gene data show CDR1 as SNHLY and CDR2 as FYNNEI. CDR3 sequence: CASSDQGQGNGYTF. The CDR3 nucleotides are TGTGCCAGCAGTGACCAGGGGCAGGGTAATGGCTACACCTTC.

This clone was observed a handful of times. The chain links TRBV2 to TRBJ1-6; 7 nucleotides agree with TRBD1. The CDR3 consists of 13 residues. Germline V gene data show CDR1 as SNHLY and CDR2 as FYNNEI. The V segment lost 7 bases and the J segment 8 bases; nucleotides outside the gene matches: 5. CDR3 in DNA: TGTGCCAGCAAGGGGACAGAGGATTCACCCCTCCACTTT. This gives the protein CASKGTEDSPLHF.

This chain links TRBV6-5 with TRBJ2-3, with 9 positions matching TRBD1. Germline assignment: CDR1 MNHEY and CDR2 SVGAGI. Losses at the gene ends were 4 bases for V and 2 bases for J; bases not matched to a gene: 1. The CDR3 covers 14 residues. The CDR3 sequence is CASSSQGATDTQYF. The CDR3 nucleotides read TGTGCCAGCAGTTCACAGGGGGCCACAGATACGCAGTATTTT.

The genes are TRBV11-1 and TRBJ1-2; TRBD1 aligns across 7 bases. This CDR3 has 13 amino acids. V shed 4 bases and J 3 bases; nucleotides not matched to a gene: 2. The germline V gene has CDR1 SGHAT and CDR2 FQDESV (reference sequence). CDR3 coding DNA: TGTGCCAGCAGCTACAGGGGAGACTATGGCTACACCTTC. Residues: CASSYRGDYGYTF.